This TCR beta chain came from a study of T cells in Graves' hyperthyroidism and ophthalmopathy. General study findings and limits: The model forecast ophthalmopathy, anticipating it by a median roughly 6.3 months before onset. Blood shared most expanded thyroid clonotypes above 0.001.

Criteria for exclusion of patients were uncontrolled infection, other autoimmune disease, pregnancy or lactation. PBMCs were collected from an approximately 9 ml volume of fresh peripheral blood. Amplification targeted TCR beta CDR3 regions from RNA transcripts. The HTBI set primed first-round TCR CDR3 RT-PCR. One entry per CDR3 protein results from TCRdb running MiXCR on the multiplex PCR reads. The sample holds about 620,000 distinct CDR3 sequences, roughly 15% seen once. In this sample, this clonotype turned up a few times. Its cognate antigen is unknown. The CDR3 loop spans 14 amino acids. V was trimmed by 5 bases and J by 1 base, leaving 9 bases between them. The V gene's germline CDR1 is SGHRS and CDR2 YFSETQ.

This receptor was obtained from a woman aged 25 to 45 with Graves' hyperthyroidism. What was sequenced was blood. The chain combines TRBV5-1 with TRBJ2-2; no firm D call. The CDR3: CASRPTVNTGELFF. The DNA of the CDR3 is TGCGCCAGCAGGCCGACGGTGAACACCGGGGAGCTGTTTTTT.